Listed below are T cell receptor beta chains from one sample, sequenced in a study of patients and donors after allogeneic stem cell transplantation. TCRdb analysed the RT-PCR reads with MiXCR anew, one entry per CDR3 protein. The data contain about a million distinct CDR3 sequences, under 20% of them singletons. Sequences were obtained from blood, either unsorted or a sorted T cell fraction (not recorded which). Source of these receptors: a human donor who was either an allogeneic HSCT recipient or a stem cell or donor lymphocyte infusion donor (not recorded which). It is not recorded whose cells these are; they may come from a transplant donor. Each CDR3 is given with its conserved first and last residue. The order of the fields is clone size, J gene, D gene, V gene, CDR3 DNA, CDR3 protein. A D gene is named only where the DNA matches it firmly. Size tells how often a clone was seen (once, few, many) or the class of an expanded clone, and some rows leave it out.

few,TRBJ1-6,-,TRBV7-2,TGTGCCAGCAGGACCTCTTACCGGGCCCCGTTTGTCTCACCCCTCCACTTT,CASRTSYRAPFVSPLHF
-,TRBJ2-2,TRBD2,TRBV20-1,TGCAGTGCTAGAGATCGACTAGCGGGAGGGACCGGGGAGCTGTTTTTT,CSARDRLAGGTGELFF
many,TRBJ1-1,-,TRBV12-3/TRBV12-4,TGTGCCAGCAGTTTAACTGACGGGAACACTGAAGCTTTCTTT,CASSLTDGNTEAFF
-,TRBJ1-1,TRBD1,TRBV7-9,TGTGCCAGCAGCTCGCCGGGACAGGGACCTCAGAACACTGAAGCTTTCTTT,CASSSPGQGPQNTEAFF
-,TRBJ1-1,-,TRBV6-1,TGTGCCACCGTGAGGGCGGGGATGAACACTGAAGCTTTCTTT,CATVRAGMNTEAFF
few,TRBJ2-5,TRBD2,TRBV29-1,TGCAGCGTTCTACCCCGCGGGGGGCGGGAGACCCAGTACTTC,CSVLPRGGRETQYF
once,TRBJ2-5,TRBD2,TRBV4-2,TGTGCCAGCAGCCAAGAAACTAGCGGAGGGGTTTCGCGGGAGACCCAGTACTTC,CASSQETSGGVSRETQYF
few,TRBJ1-1,-,TRBV7-2,TGTGCCAGCAGCTTACAGGTGCCTGTTCCTCGCAACACTGAAGCTTTCTTT,CASSLQVPVPRNTEAFF
-,TRBJ2-7,TRBD2,TRBV20-1,TGCAGTGCTAGAGATCTAGCGGGGACCTACGAGCAGTACTTC,CSARDLAGTYEQYF
few,TRBJ1-5,-,TRBV4-1,TGCGCCAGCAGCCAAGAACCGCAGGGAGGGTATCAGCCCCAGCATTTT,CASSQEPQGGYQPQHF
few,TRBJ2-1,TRBD2,TRBV16,TGTGCCAGCAGCCAATATAAACGGGGGGGCCTCTACAATGAGCAGTTCTTC,CASSQYKRGGLYNEQFF
once,TRBJ1-2,-,TRBV6-2/TRBV6-3,TGTGCCAGCAGAACACCACAGGGAAACTATGGCTACACCTTC,CASRTPQGNYGYTF
-,TRBJ1-2,-,TRBV18,TGTGCCAGCTCACCAAAAACGGGGATCTATGGCTACACCTTC,CASSPKTGIYGYTF
-,TRBJ1-1,-,TRBV7-6,TGTGCCAGCAGCCAGCTTGGCGGGACACCGAACACTGAAGCTTTCTTT,CASSQLGGTPNTEAFF
-,TRBJ1-1,-,TRBV7-3,TGTGCCAGCAGCCCCCAGCTCGGACAGCCGAACACTGAAGCTTTCTTT,CASSPQLGQPNTEAFF
-,TRBJ2-5,TRBD1,TRBV7-3,TGTGCCAGCAGCCCGCGACAGGGGGTAGGAGAGACCCAGTACTTC,CASSPRQGVGETQYF
few,TRBJ2-3,-,TRBV7-9,TGTGCCAGCAGCTTAGGGGGGATGAGCACAGATACGCAGTATTTT,CASSLGGMSTDTQYF
few,TRBJ2-1,TRBD2,TRBV7-3,TGTGCCAGCAGCTTAGGCCGACTAGCGGGGTACAATGAGCAGTTCTTC,CASSLGRLAGYNEQFF
many,TRBJ1-1,-,TRBV9,TGTGCCAGCAGCGTAGGGGCGGACACTGAAGCTTTCTTT,CASSVGADTEAFF
many,TRBJ1-5,TRBD1,TRBV12-3/TRBV12-4,TGTGCCAGCAGTTTGGGGACAGGGGGCGAAAATCAGCCCCAGCATTTT,CASSLGTGGENQPQHF
-,TRBJ1-2,-,TRBV4-3,TGCGCCAGCAGCCAAGAAGGCAGGGGCTATGGCTACACCTTC,CASSQEGRGYGYTF
-,TRBJ1-5,-,TRBV15,TGTGCCACCAGCAGAGAGACCCCCTGGGGCGGTAATCAGCCCCAGCATTTT,CATSRETPWGGNQPQHF
once,TRBJ2-2,-,TRBV7-9,TGTGCCAGCAGCACGGACGGCTCCCCAAACACCGGGGAGCTGTTTTTT,CASSTDGSPNTGELFF
few,TRBJ2-3,TRBD2,TRBV10-3,TGTGCCATCACCACTAGCGGGAGCTTCGATACGCAGTATTTT,CAITTSGSFDTQYF
few,TRBJ2-7,-,TRBV21-1,TGTGCCGGCTACGAAGGGCTCTACGAGCAGTACTTC,CAGYEGLYEQYF
few,TRBJ1-5,TRBD1,TRBV6-1,TGTGCCAGCAGCCGCGGACAGGGGGGTAATCAGCCCCAGCATTTT,CASSRGQGGNQPQHF
-,TRBJ2-1,TRBD2,TRBV27,TGTGCCAGCAGTTTTTCCCTAGCGGCTTCCTACAATGAGCAGTTCTTC,CASSFSLAASYNEQFF
-,TRBJ2-4,TRBD1,TRBV11-1,TGTGCCAGCAGCTATACCGGGACAGGGGATCAATTAGCCAAAAACATTCAGTACTTC,CASSYTGTGDQLAKNIQYF
few,TRBJ2-5,TRBD2,TRBV5-1,TGCGCCAGCAGCAGGTGGACTAGCGGGAGTCTTGAGACCCAGTACTTC,CASSRWTSGSLETQYF
once,TRBJ1-6,-,TRBV6-5,TGTGCCAGCAGTTACTCGGTCCCACAGGGAGGGTCACCCCTCCACTTT,CASSYSVPQGGSPLHF
-,TRBJ2-3,TRBD1,TRBV5-1,TGCGCCAGCAGCCCGAAGACAGGGGGAAAAGGGGATACGCAGTATTTT,CASSPKTGGKGDTQYF
-,TRBJ2-4,-,TRBV6-5,TGTGCCAGCAGTTACCACAGGGAGGCCAAAAACATTCAGTACTTC,CASSYHREAKNIQYF
-,TRBJ1-1,TRBD1,TRBV7-9,TGTGCCAGCAGCTTAGTCGCGGGGACAGGAGGGTCTGAAGCTTTCTTT,CASSLVAGTGGSEAFF
few,TRBJ2-5,-,TRBV6-5,TGTGCCAGCAGTTACCGACTAGGCGAAAGGTGGGAGACCCAGTACTTC,CASSYRLGERWETQYF
-,TRBJ2-7,-,TRBV4-1,TGCGCCAGCAGCCAAGGGTGGGATGGGCTGGAGAACTACGAGCAGTACTTC,CASSQGWDGLENYEQYF
many,TRBJ2-5,-,TRBV7-2,TGTGCCAGCAGGCTATCAGGGAACTCGGAGACCCAGTACTTC,CASRLSGNSETQYF
few,TRBJ2-7,-,TRBV18,TGTGCCAGCTTCGGTAACCGGGACAATAATAACTACGAGCAGTACTTC,CASFGNRDNNNYEQYF
few,TRBJ2-1,-,TRBV5-1,TGCGCCAGCAGCTTGGGTGGGGCAGGGAACAATGAGCAGTTCTTC,CASSLGGAGNNEQFF